These 14 T cell receptor beta chains were all obtained from the same sample, sequenced in a study of shared clonotypes between healthy human individuals. The assay was immunoSEQ multiplex PCR, and TCRdb's table has in-frame clones only and misses some. The sample records fewer than 600,000 clones, 75% to 80% being singletons. The sequencing input was PBMCs. Every receptor here comes from a woman between 40 and 55 years old in good health. Some clones in this sample may be carry-over from other donors' samples.

The V and J genes are TRBV6-1 and TRBJ2-1, with a tentative D call TRBD2 (6 bases). The CDR3 is 13 residues long. Germline V lookup: CDR1 MNHNS, CDR2 SASEGT. V gave up 6 bases and J gave up 5 bases, with 11 bases separating them. The CDR3 here is CASRPGENNEQFF. The CDR3 nucleotides are TGTGCCAGCAGGCCGGGGGAAAACAATGAGCAGTTCTTC.

This rearrangement joins TRBV29-1 to TRBJ2-1, with D hard to call. CDR3 length: 12 residues. The germline gives CDR1 SQVTM, CDR2 ANQGSEA. V dropped 6 bases and J dropped 4 bases, with 10 bases sitting between them. DNA of the CDR3: TGCAGCGTCCACAAGGAGTACAATGAGCAGTTCTTC. It encodes CSVHKEYNEQFF.

The V and J genes are TRBV19 and TRBJ2-7; D is undetermined. In germline, CDR1 is LNHDA, CDR2 SQIVND (reference sequence). CDR3 length equals 14 residues. V lost 5 bases and J lost 2, with 13 bases in between. The CDR3 loop reads CASSPGSGTYEQYF. The CDR3 region has the DNA TGTGCCAGTAGTCCTGGGTCGGGTACCTACGAGCAGTACTTC.

This rearrangement joins TRBV6-5 to TRBJ2-3; 7 bases are shared with TRBD2. CDR3 length equals 14 residues. The germline V gene encodes CDR1 MNHEY and CDR2 SVGAGI. The ends lost 2 bases at V and 3 bases at J; junction bases unmatched: 2. The CDR3 DNA follows: TGTGCCAGCAGTTACGATAGCGGGACAGATACGCAGTATTTT. It is translated as CASSYDSGTDTQYF.

To note about this clone: Additional DNA sequences in this sample encode the identical CDR3. This chain connects TRBV18 to TRBJ1-4; D gene unclear. Trimming removed 2 bases at V and 0 bases at J, with 10 bases between. The CDR3 contains 16 residues. Germline V gene sequence: CDR1 KGHSH, CDR2 LQKENI. In nucleotides, the CDR3 is TGTGCCAGCTCACCATTTACAGCTACAACTAATGAAAAACTGTTTTTT. This translates into CASSPFTATTNEKLFF.

This clone has ten or more counts. The chain couples TRBV15 to TRBJ2-5; unclear D gene. This CDR3 has 15 residues. Trimming shortened V by 0 bases and J by 4 bases, and 12 bases separated the two germline ends. The V gene's germline CDR1 is LNHNV and CDR2 YYDKDF (reference sequence). Here the CDR3 reads CATSRDPLGAETQYF. CDR3 DNA: TGTGCCACCAGCAGAGATCCCCTGGGCGCAGAGACCCAGTACTTC.

The chain has TRBV7-3 and TRBJ2-1; 7 bases fit TRBD2. The CDR3 runs 15 residues. Trimming cost V 0 bases and J 6 bases; bases outside gene matches: 5. The germline CDR1 and CDR2 sequences are SGHTA and FQGTGA. The CDR3 coding sequence is TGTGCCAGCAGCTTAACTAGCGGGCCACCCAATGAGCAGTTCTTC. Amino acids: CASSLTSGPPNEQFF.

The J gene is TRBJ2-7, the V gene TRBV10-1, with 8 bases fitting TRBD1. The J segment lost 6 bases and the V segment lost 2 bases, leaving 6 bases of the junction unmatched. The CDR3 has 14 residues. Germline CDR1 WNHNN, CDR2 SYGVQD (reference sequence). The CDR3: CASSERARGREQYF. CDR3 DNA sequence: TGCGCCAGCAGTGAGCGGGCCAGGGGGCGCGAGCAGTACTTC.

The V call is TRBV15, the J call TRBJ2-6; TRBD1 might be the D (5 bases). V dropped 0 bases and J dropped 0 bases, with 12 bases sitting between them. The CDR3 runs to 18 residues. Germline CDR1 LNHNV, CDR2 YYDKDF (reference sequence). CDR3 region: CATSRDIQVISGANVLTF. The CDR3 DNA is TGTGCCACCAGCAGAGATATACAGGTTATCTCTGGGGCCAACGTCCTGACTTTC.

Points on this clone: This likely stems from a read error, as it lies one base from a far larger clone. Other DNA sequences in this specimen translate into the identical CDR3. The chain carries TRBV6-6 and TRBJ2-2; D gene unclear. The CDR3 spans 15 residues. The V gene's germline CDR1 is MNHNY and CDR2 SVGAGI (reference sequence). The V gene lost 9 bases and the J gene lost 2 bases, with 16 bases spanning the gap. This CDR3 is CASTTAQTNTGELFF. The CDR3 region has the DNA TGTGCCAGTACCACCGCACAGACCAACACCGGGGAGCTGTTTTTT.

The chain uses TRBV18 and TRBJ2-7, with TRBD2 as a possible D gene (6 bases). The CDR3 runs to 16 residues. CDR1 is KGHSH and CDR2 is LQKENI in the germline V gene. The V end lost 4 bases, the J end lost 0 bases, and 16 bases lay between the germline ends. CDR3 DNA: TGTGCCAGCTCACGACAAGCGCGGGACCACTCCTACGAGCAGTACTTC. This translates into CASSRQARDHSYEQYF.

This clone appeared once. V and J are TRBV27 and TRBJ2-5, with D possibly matching TRBD2 (6 bases). CDR3 length: 13 residues. CDR1 and CDR2 (germline): MNHEY, SMNVEV (reference sequence). V lost 0 bases, J lost 5 bases, and 7 bases lay in between. The CDR3 region has the DNA TGTGCCAGCAGTTTATCAGGGAGGGAGACCCAGTACTTC. It translates to CASSLSGRETQYF.

The CDR3 DNA is TGTGCCAGCTATGTGGCAGTCAATCAGCCCCAGCATTTT. Translating gives CASYVAVNQPQHF. This sequence joins TRBV28 and TRBJ1-5, with D unclear. Per the germline V gene, CDR1 is MDHEN and CDR2 is SYDVKM. The CDR3 is made up of 13 amino acids. V was clipped by 8 bases and J by 3 bases, with 11 bases between them.

The CDR3 nucleotides read TGTGCCACCGTCGGACAGGGGGGTCAGCCCCAGCATTTT. The encoded protein is CATVGQGGQPQHF. The rearrangement uses TRBV6-1 and TRBJ1-5; 10 nucleotides line up with TRBD1. This CDR3 spans 13 amino acids. CDR1 MNHNS and CDR2 SASEGT come from the germline V gene. J gave up 6 bases and V 10 bases, and 6 bases lay outside the gene matches.